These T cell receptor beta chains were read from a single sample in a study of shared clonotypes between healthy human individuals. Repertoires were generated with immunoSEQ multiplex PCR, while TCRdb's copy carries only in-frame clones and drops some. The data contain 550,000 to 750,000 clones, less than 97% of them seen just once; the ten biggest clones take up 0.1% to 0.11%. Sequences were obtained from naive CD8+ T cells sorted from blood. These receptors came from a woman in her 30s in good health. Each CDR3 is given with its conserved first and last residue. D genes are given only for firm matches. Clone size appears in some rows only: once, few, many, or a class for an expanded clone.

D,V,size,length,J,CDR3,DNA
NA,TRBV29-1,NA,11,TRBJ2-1,CSVYLANEQFF,TGCAGCGTTTATCTAGCGAATGAGCAGTTCTTC
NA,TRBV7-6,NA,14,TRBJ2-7,CASSFEGGIGEQYF,TGTGCCAGCAGCTTTGAAGGGGGAATAGGCGAGCAGTACTTC
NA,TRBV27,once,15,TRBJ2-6,CASSLVGTGANVLTF,TGTGCCAGCAGTTTAGTGGGAACTGGGGCCAACGTCCTGACTTTC
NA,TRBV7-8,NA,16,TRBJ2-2,CASGKDWAPNTGELFF,TGTGCCAGCGGAAAGGATTGGGCCCCGAACACCGGGGAGCTGTTTTTT
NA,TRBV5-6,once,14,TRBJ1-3,CASSLKTSGNTIYF,TGTGCCAGCAGCTTGAAAACCTCCGGAAACACCATATATTTT
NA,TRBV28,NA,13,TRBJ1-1,CASSSRGFTEAFF,TGTGCCAGCAGCTCAAGGGGGTTCACTGAAGCTTTCTTT
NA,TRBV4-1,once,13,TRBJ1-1,CASSQTGGIEAFF,TGCGCCAGCAGCCAAACAGGAGGGATTGAAGCTTTCTTT
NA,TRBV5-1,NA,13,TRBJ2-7,CATKTENSYEQYF,TGCGCCACCAAGACAGAGAACTCCTACGAGCAGTACTTC
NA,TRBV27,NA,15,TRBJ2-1,CASNRPGSGVGEQFF,TGTGCCAGCAATCGTCCCGGATCCGGTGTAGGTGAGCAGTTCTTC
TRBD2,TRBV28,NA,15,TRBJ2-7,CASSFASGSVNEQYF,TGTGCCAGCAGTTTCGCCAGCGGGAGCGTCAACGAGCAGTACTTC
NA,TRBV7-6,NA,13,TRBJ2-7,CASSLGGPYEQYF,TGTGCCAGCAGCCTAGGAGGCCCCTACGAGCAGTACTTC
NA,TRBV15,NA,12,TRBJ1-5,CATQFSNQPQHF,TGTGCCACCCAATTCTCCAATCAGCCCCAGCATTTT
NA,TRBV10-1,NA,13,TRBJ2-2,CASSETMTGELFF,TGCGCCAGCAGCGAAACTATGACCGGGGAGCTGTTTTTT
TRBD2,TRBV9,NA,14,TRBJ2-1,CASTPGGGDGEQFF,TGTGCCAGCACCCCGGGGGGGGGAGATGGTGAGCAGTTCTTC
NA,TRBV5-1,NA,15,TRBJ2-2,CASTPGRTNTGELFF,TGCGCCAGCACTCCAGGCCGGACGAACACCGGGGAGCTGTTTTTT
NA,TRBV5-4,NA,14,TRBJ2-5,CASSFSARQETQYF,TGTGCCAGCAGCTTCTCCGCACGCCAAGAGACCCAGTACTTC
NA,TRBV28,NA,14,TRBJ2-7,CASSFRGTPYEQYF,TGTGCCAGCAGTTTCAGGGGAACCCCATACGAGCAGTACTTC
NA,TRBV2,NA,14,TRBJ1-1,CASRPTIRDTGAFF,TGTGCCAGCAGGCCCACAATCAGAGACACTGGAGCTTTCTTT
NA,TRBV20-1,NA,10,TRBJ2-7,CSAGTYEQYF,TGCAGTGCTGGGACCTACGAGCAGTACTTC
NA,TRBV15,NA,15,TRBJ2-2,CATSGDRAGSGELFF,TGTGCCACCAGCGGGGACCGGGCCGGGAGCGGGGAGCTGTTTTTT
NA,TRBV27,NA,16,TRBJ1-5,CASSLSGVAPNQPQHF,TGTGCCAGCAGTTTATCAGGGGTTGCCCCCAATCAGCCCCAGCATTTT
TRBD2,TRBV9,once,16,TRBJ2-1,CASSGLAGESYNEQFF,TGTGCCAGCAGCGGATTAGCGGGAGAATCCTACAATGAGCAGTTCTTC